The present T cell receptor (beta chain) was sequenced within a study of response to subunit inactivated influenza vaccine. The CDR3 has 14 amino acids. V was clipped by 6 bases and J by 8 bases, with 16 bases between them. From germline, CDR1 is SGHVS and CDR2 FQNEAQ. MiXCR was run by TCRdb on the RT-PCR reads, yielding one entry per CDR3 protein. The data hold 450,000 to 600,000 distinct CDR3 sequences, with approximately 16% observed a single time. The chain links TRBV7-8 to TRBJ2-2; tentative D call: TRBD1 (6 bases). The origin of this receptor is a man between 50 and 69 years old who received an inactivated influenza vaccine. The specimen was CD4+ T cells sorted from PBMCs, collected about 24 months after vaccination. CDR3 in DNA: TGTGCCAGCAGTGGGACAACAACACCGGGGGAGCTGTTTTTT. Protein: CASSGTTTPGELFF.